This record looks at one TCR beta chain sequence and its context. Antigen specificity is unknown. This record comes from a study of response to subunit inactivated influenza vaccine. Study-level findings and limits: Authors suggested that a seasonal influenza vaccination recruits few new T cells each time.

This CDR3 comprises 14 residues. The V gene's germline CDR1 is SGHDN and CDR2 FVKESK. Trimming removed 4 bases from V and 8 bases from J; junction bases left unmatched: 6. From the RT-PCR reads, TCRdb called clonotypes with MiXCR, one entry per CDR3 protein. The table lists hundreds of thousands of distinct CDR3 sequences, under 9% of them singletons. The specimen comprised PBMCs from blood, sampled about 24 months after vaccination. This sequence was found in a man between 50 and 69 years old who received an inactivated influenza vaccine. This chain connects TRBV14 to TRBJ2-1; 9 nucleotides match TRBD2. CDR3 in amino acids: CASSRTSVRHEQFF. In DNA, the CDR3 is TGTGCCAGCAGCCGGACTAGCGTGCGGCATGAGCAGTTCTTC.